The clone carrying this T cell receptor (beta chain) was seen more than once but under ten times. The CDR3 loop spans 14 amino acids. V lost 5 bases and J lost 5; bases outside the gene matches: 6. The germline CDR1 and CDR2 sequences are LNHNV and YYDKDF (reference sequence). Healthy Caucasian individuals from Russia aged 6 to 90 served as donors. Collection of 8.5 to 10 milliliters of peripheral blood was performed for each donor. The sample originates from a study of blood T cells in healthy people across ages. A J-beta primer mix and a sample-barcoded 5' primer were used in a second PCR of roughly 6 to 11 cycles. Every molecule of cDNA carried a tag from a template-switch adaptor with 12 random nucleotides. From the 5' RACE reads, TCRdb called clonotypes with MiXCR, one entry per CDR3 protein. The sample includes 1.5 million to 2 million distinct CDR3 sequences, about 50% of them seen just once.

The source of this sequence is a woman between 35 and 50 years old in good health. Specimen: blood. The V gene is TRBV15, the J gene TRBJ2-7; 10 bases agree with TRBD1. The CDR3 region has the DNA TGTGCCACCAGCGAGCCGGGACAGGGGAACGAGCAGTACTTC. Amino acids: CATSEPGQGNEQYF.